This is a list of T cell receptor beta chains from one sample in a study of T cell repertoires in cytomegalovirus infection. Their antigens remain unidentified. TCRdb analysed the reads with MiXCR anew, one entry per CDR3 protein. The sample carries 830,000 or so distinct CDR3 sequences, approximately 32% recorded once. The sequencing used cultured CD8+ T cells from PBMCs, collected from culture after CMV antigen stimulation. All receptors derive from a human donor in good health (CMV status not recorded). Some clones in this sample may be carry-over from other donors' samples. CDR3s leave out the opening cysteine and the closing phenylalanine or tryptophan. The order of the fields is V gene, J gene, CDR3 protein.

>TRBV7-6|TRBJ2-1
ASSRLVLDEQF
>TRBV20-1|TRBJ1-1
SARDMGTGNTEAF
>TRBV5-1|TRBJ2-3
ASSPGLAGATDTQY
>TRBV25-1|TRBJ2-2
ASSEPAGELF
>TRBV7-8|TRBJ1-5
ASSHGARTSRNQPQH
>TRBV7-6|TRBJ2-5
ASSLVPSGGEETQY
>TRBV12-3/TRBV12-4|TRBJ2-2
AIPSRSGELF
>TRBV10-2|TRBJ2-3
ASSGSLDTQY
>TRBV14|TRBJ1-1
ASSQSPYLQAF
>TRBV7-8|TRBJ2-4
ASSYPGRGDIQY
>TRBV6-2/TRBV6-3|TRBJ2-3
ASSYRSGGADTQY
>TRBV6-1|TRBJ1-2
ASSDWGSRYGYT
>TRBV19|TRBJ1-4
ASNIGQGDEKLF
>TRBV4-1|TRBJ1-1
ASSQQGPTSNTEAF
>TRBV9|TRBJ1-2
ASSVDEGLGYT
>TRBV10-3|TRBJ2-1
AISESPSGGDEQF
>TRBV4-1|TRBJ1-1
ASRDSDTEAF
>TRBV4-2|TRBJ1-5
ASSQGQGPQH
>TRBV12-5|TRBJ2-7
ASGLADTGSYEQY
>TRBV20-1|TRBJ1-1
SAGSLGMNTEAF
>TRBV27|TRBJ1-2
ASSLRTGFYGYT
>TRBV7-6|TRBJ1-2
ASSLYGFKLGSSANYGYT
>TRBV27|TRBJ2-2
ASLGVGTGGTGELF
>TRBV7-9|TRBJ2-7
ASSSETGGPGREQY
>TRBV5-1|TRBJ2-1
ASTTTYNEQF
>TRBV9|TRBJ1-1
ASSVGGENTEAF
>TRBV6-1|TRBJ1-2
ASNAWTVGYT
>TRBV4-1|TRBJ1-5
ASSQVGGLANQPQH
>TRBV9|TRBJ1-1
ASSPRSGVEAF
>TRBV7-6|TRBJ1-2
TSSPSRDLYGYT
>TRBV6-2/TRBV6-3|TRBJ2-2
ASSYSGAGAVSGELF